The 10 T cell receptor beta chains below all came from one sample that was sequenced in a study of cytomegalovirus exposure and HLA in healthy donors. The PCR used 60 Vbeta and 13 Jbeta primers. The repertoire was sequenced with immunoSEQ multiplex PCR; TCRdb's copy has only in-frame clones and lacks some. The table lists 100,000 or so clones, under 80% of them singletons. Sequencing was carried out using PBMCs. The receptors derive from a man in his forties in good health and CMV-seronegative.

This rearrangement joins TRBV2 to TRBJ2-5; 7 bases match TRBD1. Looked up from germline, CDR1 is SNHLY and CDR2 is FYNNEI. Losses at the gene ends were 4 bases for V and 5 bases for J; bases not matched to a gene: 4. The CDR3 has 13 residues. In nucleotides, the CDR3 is TGTGCCAGCAGTGCTACAGGGGTGGAGACCCAGTACTTC. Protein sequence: CASSATGVETQYF.

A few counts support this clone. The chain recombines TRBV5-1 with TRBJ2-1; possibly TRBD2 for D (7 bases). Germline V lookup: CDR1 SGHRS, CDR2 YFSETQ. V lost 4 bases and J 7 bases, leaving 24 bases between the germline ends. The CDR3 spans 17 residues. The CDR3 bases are TGCGCCAGCAGCCTACAGCCCGCTGCGGGGGCAGGGAATGAGCAGTTCTTC. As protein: CASSLQPAAGAGNEQFF.

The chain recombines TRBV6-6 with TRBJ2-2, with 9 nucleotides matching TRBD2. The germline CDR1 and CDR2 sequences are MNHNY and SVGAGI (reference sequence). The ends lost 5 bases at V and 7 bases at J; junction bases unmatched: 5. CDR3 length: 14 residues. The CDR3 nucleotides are TGTGCCAGCAGTGGGACAGCGGGGGGCGGGGAGCTGTTTTTT. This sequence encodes CASSGTAGGGELFF.

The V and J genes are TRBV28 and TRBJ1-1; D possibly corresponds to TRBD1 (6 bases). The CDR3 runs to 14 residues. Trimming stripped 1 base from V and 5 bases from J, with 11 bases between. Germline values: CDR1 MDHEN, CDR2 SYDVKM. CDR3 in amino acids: CASSLSGAQTEAFF. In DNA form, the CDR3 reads TGTGCCAGCAGTTTATCAGGGGCCCAAACTGAAGCTTTCTTT.

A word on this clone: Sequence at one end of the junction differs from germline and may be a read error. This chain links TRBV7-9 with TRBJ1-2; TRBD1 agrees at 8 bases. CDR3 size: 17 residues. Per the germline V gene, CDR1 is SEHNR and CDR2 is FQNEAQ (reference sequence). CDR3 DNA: TGTTCCAGCAGCCACAGACAGGGGTCGAATATCTATGATGGCTACACCTTC. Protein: CSSSHRQGSNIYDGYTF.

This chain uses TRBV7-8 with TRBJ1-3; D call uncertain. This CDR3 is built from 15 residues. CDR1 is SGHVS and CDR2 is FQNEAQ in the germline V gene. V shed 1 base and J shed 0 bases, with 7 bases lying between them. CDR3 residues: CASSLGGSSGNTIYF. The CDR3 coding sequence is TGTGCCAGCAGCTTAGGCGGGAGCTCTGGAAACACCATATATTTT.

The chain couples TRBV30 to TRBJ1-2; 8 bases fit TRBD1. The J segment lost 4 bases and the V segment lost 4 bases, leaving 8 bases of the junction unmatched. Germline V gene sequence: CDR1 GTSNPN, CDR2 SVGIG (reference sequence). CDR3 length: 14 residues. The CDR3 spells CAWTLGQGIYGYTF. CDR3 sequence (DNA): TGTGCCTGGACCTTAGGACAGGGAATCTATGGCTACACCTTC.

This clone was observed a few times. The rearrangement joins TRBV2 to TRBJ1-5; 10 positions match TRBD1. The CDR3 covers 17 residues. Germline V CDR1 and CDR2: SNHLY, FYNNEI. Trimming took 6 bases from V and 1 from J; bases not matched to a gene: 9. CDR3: CASRASRDRGSNQPQHF. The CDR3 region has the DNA TGTGCCAGCAGAGCCTCCCGGGACAGGGGAAGCAATCAGCCCCAGCATTTT.

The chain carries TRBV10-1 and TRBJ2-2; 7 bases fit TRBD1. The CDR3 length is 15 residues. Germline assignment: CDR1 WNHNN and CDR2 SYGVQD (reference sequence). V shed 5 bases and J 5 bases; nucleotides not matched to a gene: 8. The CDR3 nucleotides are TGCGCCAGCAGTCTCACCCCAGGGGGAACCGGGGAGCTGTTTTTT. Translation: CASSLTPGGTGELFF.

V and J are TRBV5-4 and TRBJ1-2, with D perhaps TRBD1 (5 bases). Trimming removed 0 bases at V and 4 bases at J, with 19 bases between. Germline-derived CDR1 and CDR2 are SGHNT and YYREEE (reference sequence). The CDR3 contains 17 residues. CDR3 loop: CASSLAPTGGGPYGYTF. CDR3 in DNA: TGTGCCAGCAGCTTGGCACCCACAGGTGGTGGACCCTATGGCTACACCTTC.